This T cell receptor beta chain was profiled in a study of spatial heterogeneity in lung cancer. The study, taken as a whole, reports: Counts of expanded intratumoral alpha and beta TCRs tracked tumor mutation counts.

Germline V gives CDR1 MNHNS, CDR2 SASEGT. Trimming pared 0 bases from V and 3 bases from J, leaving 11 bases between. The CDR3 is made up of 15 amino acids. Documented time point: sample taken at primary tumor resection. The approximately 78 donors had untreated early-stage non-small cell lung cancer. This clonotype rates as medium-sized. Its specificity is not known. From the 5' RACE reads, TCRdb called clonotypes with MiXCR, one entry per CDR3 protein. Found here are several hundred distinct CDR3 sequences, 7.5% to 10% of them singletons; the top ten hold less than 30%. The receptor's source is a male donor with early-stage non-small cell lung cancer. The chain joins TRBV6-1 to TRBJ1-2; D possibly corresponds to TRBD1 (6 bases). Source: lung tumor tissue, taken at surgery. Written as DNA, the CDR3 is TGTGCCAGCAGTGAAGCTGTGGGGGGCTACTATGGCTACACCTTC. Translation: CASSEAVGGYYGYTF.